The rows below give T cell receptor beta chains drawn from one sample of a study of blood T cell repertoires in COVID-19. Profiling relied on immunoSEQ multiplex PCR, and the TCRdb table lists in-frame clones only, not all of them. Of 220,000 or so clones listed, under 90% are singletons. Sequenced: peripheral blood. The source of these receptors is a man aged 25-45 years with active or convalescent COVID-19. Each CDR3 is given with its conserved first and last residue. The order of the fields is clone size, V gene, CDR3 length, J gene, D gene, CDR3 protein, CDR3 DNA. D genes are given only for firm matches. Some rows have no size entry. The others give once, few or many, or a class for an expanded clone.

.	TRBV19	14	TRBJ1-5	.	CASFTGYGNQPQHF	TGTGCCAGCTTCACAGGGTACGGCAATCAGCCCCAGCATTTT
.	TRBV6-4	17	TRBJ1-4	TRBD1	CASSLQGADPTNEKLFF	TGTGCCAGCAGTCTACAGGGGGCAGACCCAACTAATGAAAAACTGTTTTTT
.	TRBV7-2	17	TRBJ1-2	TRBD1	CASSLELWDREDYGYTF	TGTGCCAGCAGCTTAGAGTTGTGGGACAGGGAGGACTATGGCTACACCTTC
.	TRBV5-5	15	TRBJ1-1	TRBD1	CASSSIYRDREAAFF	TGTGCCAGCAGCTCTATTTACCGGGACAGGGAAGCAGCTTTCTTT
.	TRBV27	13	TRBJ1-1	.	CASSLGGGTEAFF	TGTGCCAGCAGTTTAGGGGGGGGTACTGAAGCTTTCTTT
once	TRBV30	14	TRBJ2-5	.	CAVVTGSHQETQYF	TGTGCAGTTGTAACAGGGAGCCACCAAGAGACCCAGTACTTC
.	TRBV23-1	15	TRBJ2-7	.	CASSSQAASSYEQYF	TGCGCCAGCAGTTCCCAAGCGGCGAGCTCCTACGAGCAGTACTTC
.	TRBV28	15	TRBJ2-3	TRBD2	CASSISGSQTDTQYF	TGTGCCAGCAGTATAAGCGGGAGCCAGACAGATACGCAGTATTTT
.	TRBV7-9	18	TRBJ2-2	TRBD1	CASSPTIPTGGNTGELFF	TGTGCCAGCAGCCCCACTATACCGACAGGGGGCAACACCGGGGAGCTGTTTTTT
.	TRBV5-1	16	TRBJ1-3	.	CASSLVGGRYGNTIYF	TGCGCCAGCAGCTTGGTCGGGGGTCGGTATGGAAACACCATATATTTT
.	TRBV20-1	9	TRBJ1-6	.	CSASTSLHF	TGCAGTGCTAGTACATCCCTCCACTTT
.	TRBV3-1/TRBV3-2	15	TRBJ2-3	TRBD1	CASSARDRATDTQYF	TGTGCCAGCAGCGCCCGGGACAGGGCCACAGATACGCAGTATTTT
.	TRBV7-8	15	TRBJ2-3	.	CASSWGLGSTDTQYF	TGTGCCAGCAGTTGGGGACTGGGGAGCACAGATACGCAGTATTTT